This T cell receptor beta chain was obtained from a study of monozygotic twins with inflammatory bowel disease. The study's findings and limits: Added variability in patient repertoires may stem from differing immunosuppressive treatments.

The length of the CDR3 is 15 residues. From germline, CDR1 is MNHEY and CDR2 SMNVEV (reference sequence). As for this clonotype: Its cognate antigen is unknown.

TCRdb reanalyzed the 5' RACE reads and collapses them to one entry per CDR3 protein, without DNA. The sample data list approximately 380,000 distinct CDR3 sequences. The chain joins TRBV27 to TRBJ2-1; TCRdb gives TRBD1 as the D gene, but with no DNA this cannot be confirmed. This sequence was found in a human donor with ulcerative colitis or Crohn's disease, or a healthy co-twin of an affected twin (not recorded which). Sample: blood. The CDR3 sequence is CASSKTGVAYNEQFF.